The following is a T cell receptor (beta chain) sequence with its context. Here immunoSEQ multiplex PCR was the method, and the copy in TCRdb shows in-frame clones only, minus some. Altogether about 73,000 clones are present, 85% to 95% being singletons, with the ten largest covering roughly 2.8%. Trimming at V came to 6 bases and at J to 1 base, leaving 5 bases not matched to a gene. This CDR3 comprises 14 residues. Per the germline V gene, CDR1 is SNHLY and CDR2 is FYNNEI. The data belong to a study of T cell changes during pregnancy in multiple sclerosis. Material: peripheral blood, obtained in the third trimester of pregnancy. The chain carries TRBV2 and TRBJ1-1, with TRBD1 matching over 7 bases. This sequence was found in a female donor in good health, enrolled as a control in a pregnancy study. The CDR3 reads CASSSRQGNTEAFF. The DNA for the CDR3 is TGTGCCAGCAGCTCTCGACAGGGGAACACTGAAGCTTTCTTT. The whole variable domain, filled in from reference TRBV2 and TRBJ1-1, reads EPEVTQTPSHQVTQMGQEVILRCVPISNHLYFYWYRQILGQKVEFLVSFYNNEISEKSEIFDDQFSVERPDGSNFTLKIRSTKLEDSAMYFCASSSRQGNTEAFFGQGTRLTVV.